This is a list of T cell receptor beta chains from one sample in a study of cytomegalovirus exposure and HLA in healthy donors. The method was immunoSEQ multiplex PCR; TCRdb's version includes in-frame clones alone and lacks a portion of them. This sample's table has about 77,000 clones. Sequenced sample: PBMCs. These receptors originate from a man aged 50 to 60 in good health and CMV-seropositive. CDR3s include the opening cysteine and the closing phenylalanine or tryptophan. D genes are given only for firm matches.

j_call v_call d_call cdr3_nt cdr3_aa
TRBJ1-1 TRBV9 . TGTGCCAGCAGCCAGATGAACACTGAAGCTTTCTTT CASSQMNTEAFF
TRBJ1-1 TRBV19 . TGTGCCAGTGACACGGGGTCGGGGACTGAAGCTTTCTTT CASDTGSGTEAFF
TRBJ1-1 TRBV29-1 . TGCAGCGTTGAAGATGATTCGACAGCGATGAACACTGAAGCTTTCTTT CSVEDDSTAMNTEAFF
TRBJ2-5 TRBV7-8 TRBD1 TGTGCCAGCAGCCTTCCGGGACAGGCTTCGGATCGCGGGACCCAGTACTTC CASSLPGQASDRGTQYF
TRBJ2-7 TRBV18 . TGTGCCAGCTCACCTCTAAGCGCCTACGAGCAGTACTTC CASSPLSAYEQYF
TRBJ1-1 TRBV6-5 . TGTGCCAGCAGTTACTCAGCAGGGTTGAGGACTGAAGCTTTCTTT CASSYSAGLRTEAFF
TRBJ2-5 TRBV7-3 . TGTGCCAGCAGCTTAACCAGTCCAGAGACCCAGTACTTC CASSLTSPETQYF
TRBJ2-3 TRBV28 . TGTGCCAGCAGCCCCTCTGAGAGGGCAGGAGATACGCAGTATTTT CASSPSERAGDTQYF
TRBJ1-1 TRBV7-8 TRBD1 TGTGCCAGCAGCCCAGACAGGGTACGAGCTTTCTTT CASSPDRVRAFF
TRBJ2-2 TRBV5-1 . TGCGCCAGCAGCTTGATCCAGGGTCCGGGTACCGGGGAGCTGTTTTTT CASSLIQGPGTGELFF
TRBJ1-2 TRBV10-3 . TGTGCCATCAGTGGGACAGCCCTCGGAGGCTACACCTTC CAISGTALGGYTF
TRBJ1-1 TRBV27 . TGTGCCAGCAGTTTCTGGCAGGGAGGCACTGAAGCTTTCTTT CASSFWQGGTEAFF
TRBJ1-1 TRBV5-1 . TGCGCCAGCAGCCCCTTCGGAGGGCAGAACACTGAAGCTTTCTTT CASSPFGGQNTEAFF
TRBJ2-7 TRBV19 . TGTGCCAGTAGTATAAACGCCGAACTCGAGCAGTACTTC CASSINAELEQYF
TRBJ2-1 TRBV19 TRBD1 TGTGCCAGTACTCCACAGGGGGCGCTTAATGAGCAGTTCTTC CASTPQGALNEQFF
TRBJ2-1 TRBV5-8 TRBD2 TGTGCCAGCAGCTTTGGCGGGGGCTCCTACAATGAGCAGTTCTTC CASSFGGGSYNEQFF
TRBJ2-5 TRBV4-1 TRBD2 TGCGCCAGCAGCCATCCGGGACTAGCGGGGGGGCCCGGGCAAGAGACCCAGTACTTC CASSHPGLAGGPGQETQYF
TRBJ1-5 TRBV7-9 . TGTGCCAGCAGCCCAAGGAAAGCGGATGACAGCAATCAGCCCCAGCATTTT CASSPRKADDSNQPQHF
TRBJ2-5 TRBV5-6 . TGTGCCAGCAGCCCTGACATAACAGAGACCCAGTACTTC CASSPDITETQYF
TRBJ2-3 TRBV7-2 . TGTGCCAGCAGCACCTCTAGCGAGGATACGCAGTATTTT CASSTSSEDTQYF
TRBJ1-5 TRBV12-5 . TGTGCTAGTGGTTCCGACCTAGGACAGCTCAATCAGCCCCAGCATTTT CASGSDLGQLNQPQHF
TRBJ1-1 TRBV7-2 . TGTGCCAGCAGCTTAGTCGACAAAAAAGCTGAAGCTTTCTTT CASSLVDKKAEAFF
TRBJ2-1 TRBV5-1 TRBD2 TGCGCCAGCAGCCCTTCTGGGGGGGACTACAATGAGCAGTTCTTC CASSPSGGDYNEQFF
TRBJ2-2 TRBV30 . TGTGCCTGGAGTGTATGGAGGGGGCGCGACGTAACCGGGGAGCTGTTTTTT CAWSVWRGRDVTGELFF